Shown below are 21 T cell receptor beta chains from a single sample sequenced in a study of blood T cell repertoires in COVID-19. Repertoires were generated with immunoSEQ multiplex PCR, while TCRdb's copy carries only in-frame clones and drops some. The table shows 68,000 or so clones, with over 75% occurring only once. Sample: peripheral blood. The receptors were sampled from a man aged 40-50 years with COVID-19, enrolled during active disease.

The genes are TRBV7-9 and TRBJ2-7; 9 nucleotides match TRBD1. Germline V CDR1 and CDR2: SEHNR, FQNEAQ (reference sequence). The CDR3 has 15 amino acids. Unmatched junction bases numbered 5, after V lost 0 bases and J lost 5 bases. CDR3 nucleotides: TGTGCCAGCAGCTTAGCACAGGGGGCTCCCCACGAGCAGTACTTC. It translates to CASSLAQGAPHEQYF. The full variable domain, completed using reference TRBV7-9 and TRBJ2-7, is DTGVSQNPRHKITKRGQNVTFRCDPISEHNRLYWYRQTLGQGPEFLTYFQNEAQLEKSRLLSDRFSAERPKGSFSTLEIQRTEQGDSAMYLCASSLAQGAPHEQYFGPGTRLTVT.

V gene TRBV6-5 combines with J gene TRBJ1-1; 7 bases align to TRBD1. CDR3 length: 13 amino acids. V was pared by 10 bases and J by 1 base, with 6 bases of the junction left unmatched. Germline-derived CDR1 and CDR2 are MNHEY and SVGAGI. CDR3 sequence reads: CATQGVQNTEAFF. Written as DNA, the CDR3 is TGTGCCACCCAGGGGGTCCAGAACACTGAAGCTTTCTTT.

This rearrangement joins TRBV11-2 to TRBJ1-2; D is unclear. With 5 bases removed from V and 4 bases from J, the gap between germline ends came to 11 bases. This CDR3 is built from 13 residues. Germline assignment: CDR1 SGHAT and CDR2 FQNNGV. Here the CDR3 DNA reads TGTGCCAGCAGCGGAGCTAACCCCTATGGCTACACCTTC. This codes for CASSGANPYGYTF.

The chain uses TRBV7-9 and TRBJ2-1; 13 bases are a match to TRBD2. After removal of 5 bases from V and 7 bases from J, the junction contained 5 bases not matched to a gene. This CDR3 is 15 amino acids long. Germline V gene sequence: CDR1 SEHNR, CDR2 FQNEAQ (reference sequence). CDR3 sequence: CASSPGLAGQNEQFF. The CDR3 DNA is TGTGCCAGCAGCCCGGGACTAGCGGGGCAAAATGAGCAGTTCTTC.

The gene calls are TRBV2 and TRBJ1-5, with TRBD1 identical over 7 bases. This CDR3 region has 14 residues. Germline V CDR1 and CDR2: SNHLY, FYNNEI. J gave up 4 bases and V 3 bases, and 3 bases lay outside the gene matches. The CDR3 is CASSEGQPNQPQHF. The CDR3 region has the DNA TGTGCCAGCAGTGAGGGACAGCCTAATCAGCCCCAGCATTTT.

The chain joins TRBV29-1 to TRBJ1-2; 10 nucleotides agree with TRBD1. V dropped 7 bases and J dropped 5; count of bases not matched to a gene: 7. Germline V lookup: CDR1 SQVTM, CDR2 ANQGSEA. There are 13 residues in the CDR3. CDR3 region: CSARQGAGYGYTF. As DNA, the CDR3 is TGCAGCGCTAGACAGGGGGCGGGATATGGCTACACCTTC.

The chain couples TRBV30 to TRBJ2-3; D may be TRBD1 (6 bases). The CDR3 length is 12 residues. Trimming took 0 bases from V and 15 from J, leaving 16 bases between them. CDR1 and CDR2 from the germline V gene are GTSNPN and SVGIG (reference sequence). The chain's CDR3 is CAWSVLDRYSYF. Written as DNA, the CDR3 is TGTGCCTGGAGTGTTTTAGACAGGTATTCTTATTTT.

The chain joins TRBV30 to TRBJ1-1; 8 bases are shared with TRBD1. Germline V lookup: CDR1 GTSNPN, CDR2 SVGIG (reference sequence). The CDR3 loop spans 11 amino acids. The V and J ends lost 5 bases and 7 bases, in that order; junction bases with no gene match: 3. The CDR3 here is CAWVTGVEAFF. CDR3 in DNA: TGTGCCTGGGTGACAGGGGTTGAAGCTTTCTTT. The full variable domain, rest sourced from reference TRBV30 and TRBJ1-1, is SQTIHQWPATLVQPVGSPLSLECTVEGTSNPNLYWYRQAAGRGLQLLFYSVGIGQISSEVPQNLSASRPQDRQFILSSKKLLLSDSGFYLCAWVTGVEAFFGQGTRLTVV.

The chain couples TRBV5-1 to TRBJ1-3, with TRBD1 matching 10 bases. The germline V gene encodes CDR1 SGHRS and CDR2 YFSETQ. V was clipped by 5 bases and J by 9 bases; unmatched bases: 5. This CDR3 has 13 amino acids. The CDR3 reads CASSQGQGTTIYF. In DNA form, the CDR3 reads TGCGCCAGCAGTCAGGGACAGGGGACCACCATATATTTT.

V gene TRBV24-1 combines with J gene TRBJ1-4; possible D gene TRBD1, 5 bases. Germline CDR1 and CDR2: KGHDR and SFDVKD. This CDR3 has 15 residues. The germline V and J ends were trimmed by 5 bases and 8 bases, with 17 bases remaining between them. The CDR3 bases are TGTGCCACCAGTGCACGCCCAGGGAGGGTAGAAAAACTGTTTTTT. Protein sequence: CATSARPGRVEKLFF.

The J gene is TRBJ1-1, the V gene TRBV10-2; no clear D. The V and J ends lost 7 bases and 4 bases respectively, with 13 bases between them. The CDR3 sequence is 13 residues long. Germline V gene sequence: CDR1 WSHSY, CDR2 SAAADI. CDR3 sequence: CASTPTEGTEAFF. The CDR3, as DNA: TGCGCCAGCACCCCAACCGAGGGCACTGAAGCTTTCTTT.

The V call is TRBV19, the J call TRBJ1-1; 8 nucleotides match TRBD1. The CDR3 runs 14 residues. Losses at the gene ends were 3 bases for V and 1 base for J; bases not matched to a gene: 1. Germline-derived CDR1 and CDR2 are LNHDA and SQIVND (reference sequence). CDR3 region: CASSMGQANTEAFF. The CDR3 DNA reads as TGTGCCAGTAGTATGGGACAGGCGAACACTGAAGCTTTCTTT.

Only one count was recorded for this clone. The rearrangement links TRBV11-2 to TRBJ2-3; a possible D gene is TRBD2 (6 bases). The CDR3 is made up of 14 amino acids. V was trimmed by 2 bases and J by 9 bases, leaving 15 bases between them. CDR1 and CDR2 (germline): SGHAT, FQNNGV. The CDR3 loop reads CASSLLGGRQTQYF. CDR3 coding DNA: TGTGCCAGCAGCTTACTCGGGGGACGTCAAACGCAGTATTTT.

This clone was seen just once. The CDR3 region is CAWSVLTGANEQYF. CDR3 nucleotide sequence: TGTGCCTGGAGTGTATTGACAGGGGCCAACGAGCAGTACTTC. This chain connects TRBV30 to TRBJ2-7; 8 nucleotides align to TRBD1. Germline assignment: CDR1 GTSNPN and CDR2 SVGIG (reference sequence). With V trimmed by 0 bases and J by 5 bases, 6 bases remained unmatched. The CDR3 is made up of 14 amino acids. Full variable domain (rest looked up from reference TRBV30 and TRBJ2-7): SQTIHQWPATLVQPVGSPLSLECTVEGTSNPNLYWYRQAAGRGLQLLFYSVGIGQISSEVPQNLSASRPQDRQFILSSKKLLLSDSGFYLCAWSVLTGANEQYFGPGTRLTVT.

The chain employs TRBV30 and TRBJ1-2, with D hard to call. V gave up 1 base and J gave up 9 bases, with 9 bases separating them. Germline V lookup: CDR1 GTSNPN, CDR2 SVGIG (reference sequence). The CDR3 sequence is 11 residues long. Here the CDR3 DNA reads TGTGCCTGGAGTGCCCCTCGTAGCTACACCTTC. This translates into CAWSAPRSYTF.

V and J are TRBV30 and TRBJ1-5; D is unclear. Germline V lookup: CDR1 GTSNPN, CDR2 SVGIG (reference sequence). Trimming left V 0 bases short and J 4 bases short, with 4 bases between. This CDR3 has 12 amino acids. Written as DNA, the CDR3 is TGTGCCTGGAGTGTACGGAATCAGCCCCAGCATTTT. It is translated as CAWSVRNQPQHF.

This clone was counted only a few times. The chain has TRBV30 and TRBJ1-2; D remains unclear. V shed 1 base and J shed 8 bases, with 8 bases lying between them. This CDR3 contains 11 residues. Germline values: CDR1 GTSNPN, CDR2 SVGIG (reference sequence). CDR3 region: CAWSAGYGYTF. In DNA, the CDR3 is TGTGCCTGGAGTGCGGGGTACGGCTACACCTTC. Supplemented by reference TRBV30 and TRBJ1-2, the full variable domain reads SQTIHQWPATLVQPVGSPLSLECTVEGTSNPNLYWYRQAAGRGLQLLFYSVGIGQISSEVPQNLSASRPQDRQFILSSKKLLLSDSGFYLCAWSAGYGYTFGSGTRLTVV.

V gene TRBV5-1 combines with J gene TRBJ2-7; TRBD1 matches at 10 bases. The CDR3 extends over 14 amino acids. In germline, CDR1 is SGHRS, CDR2 YFSETQ. V was clipped by 0 bases and J by 5 bases; unmatched bases: 2. This CDR3 is CASSLGQGADEQYF. CDR3 nucleotide sequence: TGCGCCAGCAGCTTGGGACAGGGGGCGGACGAGCAGTACTTC.

V is TRBV5-1 and J is TRBJ1-6; no clear D. The CDR3 covers 15 residues. Germline-derived CDR1 and CDR2 are SGHRS and YFSETQ. The ends were cut back, 2 bases at V and 6 bases at J, with 12 bases in the middle. CDR3 protein: CASSLGDSFNSPLHF. CDR3 DNA sequence: TGCGCCAGCAGCTTAGGCGACTCTTTTAATTCACCCCTCCACTTT.

The V call is TRBV11-2, the J call TRBJ2-3; a possible D gene is TRBD2 (5 bases). V lost 3 bases and J 12 bases, leaving 19 bases between the germline ends. The germline V gene has CDR1 SGHAT and CDR2 FQNNGV. The CDR3 loop spans 14 amino acids. The CDR3 loop reads CASSFLSSRARQYF. The CDR3 nucleotides are TGTGCCAGCAGCTTCCTTTCTAGCCGGGCCCGTCAGTATTTT.

The chain combines TRBV5-1 with TRBJ1-4; 10 bases match TRBD1. Looked up from germline, CDR1 is SGHRS and CDR2 is YFSETQ. The J segment lost 8 bases and the V segment lost 2 bases, leaving 3 bases of the junction unmatched. The CDR3 totals 14 residues. DNA for the CDR3: TGCGCCAGCAGCTTTGGACAGGGGGGAGAAAAACTGTTTTTT. Amino acid sequence: CASSFGQGGEKLFF.